Only a few counts were recorded for the clone carrying this T cell receptor (beta chain). From germline, CDR1 is MGHRA and CDR2 YSYEKL. The CDR3 length is 17 residues. V shed 0 bases and J shed 0 bases, with 9 bases lying between them. This table comes from immunoSEQ multiplex PCR, and its TCRdb copy is limited to in-frame clones, with some not included. The sample carries approximately 93,000 clones, less than 85% recorded once. The record originates from a study of PD-L1 blockade in urothelial cancer. Whole-study context: The patients first took atezolizumab in 2014, receiving 1,200 mg intravenously every 3 weeks. Patients previously received 0 to 3 chemotherapy regimens. Blood samples had a median of approximately 140,000 T cells, more than 65,000 unique TCRs, and clonality 0.080.

Noted time point: peripheral blood 6 weeks after treatment start. This sequence was found in a man in his 70s with urothelial cancer. This chain joins TRBV4-1 and TRBJ2-6; perhaps TRBD1 as D (6 bases). The source material was PBMCs, sampled around atezolizumab (anti-PD-L1) treatment. The CDR3 DNA follows: TGCGCCAGCAGCCAAGATGGACAGCTCTCTGGGGCCAACGTCCTGACTTTC. This sequence encodes CASSQDGQLSGANVLTF.